Here is one TCR beta chain with its context. What it binds is not known. This entry comes from a study of OX40 agonist ivuxolimab in advanced cancers. As for the study in general: Previous treatment with anti-PD-1, anti-PD-L1 or anti-CTLA-4 therapy was allowed; 35% to 50% had received some.

Blood samples were obtained at baseline, cycle 4 day 1, and cycle 7 day 1. This CDR3 has 14 residues. The V gene's germline CDR1 is WSHSY and CDR2 SAAADI. V lost 3 bases and J lost 2; bases outside the gene matches: 3. TCRdb's copy holds only in-frame clones and misses some; the assay was immunoSEQ multiplex PCR. This table holds 65,000 to 80,000 clones, about nine tenths found once. Study-level results: CD4+ and CD8+ blood T cells expanded clonally by week 6 at 0.1 to 3.0 mg/kg.

The chain recombines TRBV10-2 with TRBJ1-1, with 7 bases matching TRBD1. Material: CD4+ or CD8+ T cells sorted from blood, obtained in a trial of the OX40 agonist ivuxolimab. This clonotype originated in an adult with an advanced solid tumor such as melanoma, head and neck, liver or kidney cancer. The CDR3 sequence is CASSENRGNTEAFF. In nucleotides, the CDR3 is TGCGCCAGCAGTGAAAACAGGGGAAACACTGAAGCTTTCTTT.